Sequencing of this TCR beta chain was carried out in a study of vaccination and CD4 T cells after COVID-19. In regard to this clonotype: Its antigen is unidentified.

Noted treatment: roughly 10-day PBMC culture with coronavirus spike peptide pools or control peptides (ViraFEST assay). Oncomine TCR Beta short-read sequencing was applied to DNA from cultured CD4+ T cells. Extraction of genomic DNA was performed on cultured CD4+ T cells. TCRdb re-called the PCR reads with MiXCR, one entry per CDR3 protein. The sample has about 20,000 distinct CDR3 sequences, approximately 50% seen once. CDR3 length: 13 amino acids. The junction had 17 bases not matched to a gene; V was cut back by 10 bases and J by 12 bases. Germline V gene sequence: CDR1 SGHRS, CDR2 YFSETQ. Material: CD4+ T cells from blood, cultured in vitro. This TCR was recovered from a human donor who had recovered from COVID-19. This chain links TRBV5-1 with TRBJ1-2; 8 bases line up with TRBD1. The DNA of the CDR3 is TGCGCCCAGAGGGCAGGGGGCAAGATGAGCCACACCTTC. Its translation is CAQRAGGKMSHTF.